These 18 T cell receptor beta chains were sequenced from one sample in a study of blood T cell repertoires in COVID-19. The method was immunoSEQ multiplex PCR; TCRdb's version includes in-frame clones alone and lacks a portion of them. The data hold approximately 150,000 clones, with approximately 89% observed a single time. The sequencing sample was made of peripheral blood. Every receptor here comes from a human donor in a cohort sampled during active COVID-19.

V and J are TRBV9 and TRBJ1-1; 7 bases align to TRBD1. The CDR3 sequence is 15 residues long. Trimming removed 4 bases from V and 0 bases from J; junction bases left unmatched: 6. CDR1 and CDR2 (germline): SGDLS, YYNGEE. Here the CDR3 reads CASSPQGLMNTEAFF. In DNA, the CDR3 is TGTGCCAGCAGCCCACAGGGGTTAATGAACACTGAAGCTTTCTTT.

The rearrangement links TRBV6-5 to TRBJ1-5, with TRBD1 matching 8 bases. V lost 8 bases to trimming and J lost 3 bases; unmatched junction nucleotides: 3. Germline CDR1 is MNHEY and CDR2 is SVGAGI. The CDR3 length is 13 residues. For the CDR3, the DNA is TGTGCCAGCCGGACAGGGACCAATCAGCCCCAGCATTTT. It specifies CASRTGTNQPQHF.

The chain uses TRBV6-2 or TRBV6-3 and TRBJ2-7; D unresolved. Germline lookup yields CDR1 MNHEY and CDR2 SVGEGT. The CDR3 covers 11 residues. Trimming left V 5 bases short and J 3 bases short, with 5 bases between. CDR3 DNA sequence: TGTGCCAGCAGTCCCCTCTACGAGCAGTACTTC. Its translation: CASSPLYEQYF.

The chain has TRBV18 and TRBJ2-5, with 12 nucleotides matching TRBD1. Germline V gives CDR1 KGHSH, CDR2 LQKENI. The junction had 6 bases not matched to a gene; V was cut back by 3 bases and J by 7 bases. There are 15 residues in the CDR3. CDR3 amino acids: CASSPGTGGSGTQYF. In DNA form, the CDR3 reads TGTGCCAGCTCACCTGGGACAGGGGGCTCTGGGACCCAGTACTTC. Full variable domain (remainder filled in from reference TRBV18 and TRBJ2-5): NAGVMQNPRHLVRRRGQEARLRCSPMKGHSHVYWYRQLPEEGLKFMVYLQKENIIDESGMPKERFSAEFPKEGPSILRIQQVVRGDSAAYFCASSPGTGGSGTQYFGPGTRLLVL.

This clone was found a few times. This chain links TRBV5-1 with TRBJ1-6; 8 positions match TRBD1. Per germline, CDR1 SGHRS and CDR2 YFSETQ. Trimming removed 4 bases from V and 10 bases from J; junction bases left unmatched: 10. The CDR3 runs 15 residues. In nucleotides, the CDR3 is TGCGCCAGCAGCAGGACCACAGGGGGGGAGTCACCCCTCCACTTT. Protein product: CASSRTTGGESPLHF.

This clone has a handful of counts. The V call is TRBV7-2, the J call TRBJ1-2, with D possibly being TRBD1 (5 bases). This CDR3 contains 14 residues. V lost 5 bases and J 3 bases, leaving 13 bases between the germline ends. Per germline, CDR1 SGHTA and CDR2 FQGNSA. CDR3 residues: CASSKRGLDYGYTF. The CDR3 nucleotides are TGTGCCAGCAGCAAAAGGGGCTTAGACTATGGCTACACCTTC.

DNA for the CDR3: TGTGCCATCAGTGAGGGCAGTTCAGCTAACTATGGCTACACCTTC. Translation: CAISEGSSANYGYTF. V usage is TRBV10-3 and J usage is TRBJ1-2; D unresolved. The germline V and J ends were trimmed by 2 bases and 0 bases, with 10 bases remaining between them. Germline V gene sequence: CDR1 ENHRY, CDR2 SYGVKD. CDR3 length equals 15 residues.

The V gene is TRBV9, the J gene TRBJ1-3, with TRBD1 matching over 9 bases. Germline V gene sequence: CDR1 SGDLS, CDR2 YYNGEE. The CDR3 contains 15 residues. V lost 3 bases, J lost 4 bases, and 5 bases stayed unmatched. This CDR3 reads CASSAGGTGGNTIYF. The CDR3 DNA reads TGTGCCAGCAGCGCCGGAGGGACAGGGGGAAACACCATATATTTT.

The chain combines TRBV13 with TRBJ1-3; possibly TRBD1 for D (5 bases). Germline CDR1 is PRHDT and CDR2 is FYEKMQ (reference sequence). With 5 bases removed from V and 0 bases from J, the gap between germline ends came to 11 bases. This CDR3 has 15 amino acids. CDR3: CASSLRQNSGNTIYF. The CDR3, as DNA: TGTGCCAGCAGCCTACGACAGAACTCTGGAAACACCATATATTTT.

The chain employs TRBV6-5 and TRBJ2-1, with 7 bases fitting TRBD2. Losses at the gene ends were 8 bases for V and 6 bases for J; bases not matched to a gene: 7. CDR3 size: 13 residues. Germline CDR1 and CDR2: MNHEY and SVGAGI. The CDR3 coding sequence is TGTGCCAGCCGAGGCGGGGGTCTCAATGAGCAGTTCTTC. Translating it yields CASRGGGLNEQFF.

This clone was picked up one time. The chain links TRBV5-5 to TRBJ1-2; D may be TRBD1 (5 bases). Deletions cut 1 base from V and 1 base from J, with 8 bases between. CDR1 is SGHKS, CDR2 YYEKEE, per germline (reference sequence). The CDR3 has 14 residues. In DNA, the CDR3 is TGTGCCAGCAGCTTGATGCAGGGTAACTATGGCTACACCTTC. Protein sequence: CASSLMQGNYGYTF.

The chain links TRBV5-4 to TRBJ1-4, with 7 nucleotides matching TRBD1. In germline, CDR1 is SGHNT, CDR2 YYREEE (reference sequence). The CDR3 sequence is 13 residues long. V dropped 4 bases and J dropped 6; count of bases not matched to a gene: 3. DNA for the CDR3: TGTGCCAGCAGCGAGACAGGGTATGAAAAACTGTTTTTT. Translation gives CASSETGYEKLFF.

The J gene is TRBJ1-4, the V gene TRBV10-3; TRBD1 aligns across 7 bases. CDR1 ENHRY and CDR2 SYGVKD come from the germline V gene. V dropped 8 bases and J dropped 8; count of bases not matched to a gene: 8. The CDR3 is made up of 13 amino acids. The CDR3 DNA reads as TGTGCCATCGGTGGACAGGCCGCGGAAAAACTGTTTTTT. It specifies CAIGGQAAEKLFF.

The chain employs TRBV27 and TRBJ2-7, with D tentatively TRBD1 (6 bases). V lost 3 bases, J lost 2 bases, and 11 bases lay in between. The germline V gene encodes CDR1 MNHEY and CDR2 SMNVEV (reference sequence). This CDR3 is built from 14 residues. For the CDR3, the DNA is TGTGCCAGCAGTTTTGGGACAACCCCCTACGAGCAGTACTTC. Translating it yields CASSFGTTPYEQYF.

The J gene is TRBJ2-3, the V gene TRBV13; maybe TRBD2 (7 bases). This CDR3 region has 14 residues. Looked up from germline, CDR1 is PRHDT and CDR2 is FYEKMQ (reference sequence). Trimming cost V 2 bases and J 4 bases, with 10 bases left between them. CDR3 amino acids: CASSLRGGADTQYF. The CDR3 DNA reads TGTGCCAGCAGCTTAAGGGGGGGCGCAGATACGCAGTATTTT.

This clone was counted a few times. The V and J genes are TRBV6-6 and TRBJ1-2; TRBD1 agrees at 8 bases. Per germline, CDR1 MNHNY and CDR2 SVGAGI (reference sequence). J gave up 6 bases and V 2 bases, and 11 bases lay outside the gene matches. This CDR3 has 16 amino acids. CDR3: CASSYLPFQGANGYTF. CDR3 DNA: TGTGCCAGCAGTTACCTGCCTTTCCAGGGGGCCAATGGCTACACCTTC.

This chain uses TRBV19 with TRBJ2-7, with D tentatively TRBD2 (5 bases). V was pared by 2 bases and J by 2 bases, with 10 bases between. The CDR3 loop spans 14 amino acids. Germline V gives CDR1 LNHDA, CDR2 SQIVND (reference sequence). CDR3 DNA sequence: TGTGCCAGTAGTATATTCCTGGGAGCCTACGAGCAGTACTTC. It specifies CASSIFLGAYEQYF.

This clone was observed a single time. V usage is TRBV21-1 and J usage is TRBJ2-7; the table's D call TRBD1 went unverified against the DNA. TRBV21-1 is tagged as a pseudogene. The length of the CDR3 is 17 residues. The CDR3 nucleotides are TGTGCCAGCAGCAAAGCGGACCCGGGACAGGGGTTCTACGAGCAGTACTTC. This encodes CASSKADPGQGFYEQYF.